These 32 T cell receptor beta chains were all obtained from the same sample, sequenced in a study of CD8+ T cells in alopecia areata. Isolated RNA was reverse transcribed into cDNA used as the sequencing template. Profiling relied on immunoSEQ multiplex PCR, and the TCRdb table lists in-frame clones only, not all of them. The sample holds approximately 110,000 clones, roughly 50% seen once. The sample's treatment: oral pan-JAK inhibitor, 5-10 mg twice daily. Here the sequenced sample was CD8+ T cells sorted from blood, taken at week 24, from a patient treated with tofacitinib. These receptors originate from a human donor with alopecia areata.

This clone was detected only a few times. V and J are TRBV6-5 and TRBJ2-7, with 10 positions matching TRBD1. The CDR3 loop spans 16 amino acids. Germline values: CDR1 MNHEY, CDR2 SVGAGI. With V trimmed by 4 bases and J by 4 bases, 10 bases remained unmatched. CDR3 DNA: TGTGCCAGCAGTTCCGGGACAGGGGTTAACGCGTACGAGCAGTACTTC. The encoded protein is CASSSGTGVNAYEQYF.

The rearrangement links TRBV10-3 to TRBJ1-1; a possible D gene is TRBD1 (5 bases). This CDR3 is built from 15 residues. Trimming took off 2 bases at V and 1 base at J, with 11 bases between the two ends. Germline values: CDR1 ENHRY, CDR2 SYGVKD. The CDR3 region is CAISEPYTGNTEAFF. CDR3 nucleotides: TGTGCCATCAGTGAGCCCTACACAGGGAACACTGAAGCTTTCTTT.

The V call is TRBV13, the J call TRBJ2-5; TRBD1 might be the D (5 bases). The CDR3 contains 15 residues. V was clipped by 6 bases and J by 0 bases, with 14 bases between them. Germline CDR1 PRHDT, CDR2 FYEKMQ (reference sequence). CDR3 in DNA: TGTGCCAGCAGAGTCGCCAGGGTCCACCAAGAGACCCAGTACTTC. Translating it yields CASRVARVHQETQYF.

The rearrangement links TRBV7-8 to TRBJ2-1, with D maybe TRBD1 (6 bases). This CDR3 region has 12 residues. V lost 4 bases and J 6 bases, leaving 7 bases between the germline ends. Germline V lookup: CDR1 SGHVS, CDR2 FQNEAQ. The CDR3 loop reads CASSSRGNEQFF. The DNA for the CDR3 is TGTGCCAGCAGCTCCAGGGGCAATGAGCAGTTCTTC.

This clone appeared a single time. The chain recombines TRBV13 with TRBJ2-3; 7 bases match TRBD2. This CDR3 contains 15 residues. The junction had 8 bases not matched to a gene; V was cut back by 4 bases and J by 4 bases. The germline V gene has CDR1 PRHDT and CDR2 FYEKMQ (reference sequence). The CDR3 here is CASSSAVAGADTQYF. CDR3 nucleotides: TGTGCCAGCAGCTCAGCCGTGGCGGGGGCAGATACGCAGTATTTT.

The CDR3 DNA reads as TGCAGCGTTGAAGAAGCCCGGGGGCCCACCGGGGAGCTGTTTTTT. It specifies CSVEEARGPTGELFF. The V and J genes are TRBV29-1 and TRBJ2-2; D could derive from TRBD1 or TRBD2 (6 bases each). V lost 0 bases to trimming and J lost 4 bases, with 12 bases between them. CDR1 is SQVTM and CDR2 is ANQGSEA in the germline V gene. There are 15 residues in the CDR3.

The rearrangement links TRBV27 to TRBJ1-2; D ambiguous. V was cut by 2 bases and J by 5 bases, with 15 bases left in between. The CDR3 is 15 amino acids. The V gene's germline CDR1 is MNHEY and CDR2 SMNVEV (reference sequence). The CDR3 protein is CASSLARGEVYGYTF. The CDR3 nucleotides are TGTGCCAGCAGTTTAGCCCGTGGTGAGGTTTATGGCTACACCTTC.

This chain joins TRBV6-5 and TRBJ1-4, with 10 bases fitting TRBD1. Germline trimming cut 2 bases from V and 8 bases from J; bases unmatched to any gene: 2. The CDR3 is 14 amino acids. CDR1 and CDR2 (germline): MNHEY, SVGAGI. The CDR3 DNA is TGTGCCAGCAGTTACGGGACAGGGGAGGAAAAACTGTTTTTT. Translation gives CASSYGTGEEKLFF.

A word on this clone: This specimen includes other DNA sequences encoding the same CDR3. The rearrangement uses TRBV5-6 and TRBJ1-1; D ambiguous. The CDR3 consists of 12 residues. The germline V gene has CDR1 SGHDT and CDR2 YYEEEE. Deletions cut 2 bases from V and 0 bases from J, with 2 bases between. The CDR3 coding sequence is TGTGCCAGCAGCTTTATGAACACTGAAGCTTTCTTT. Protein product: CASSFMNTEAFF.

The chain joins TRBV27 to TRBJ1-1; a weak D match, TRBD1 (6 bases). V dropped 6 bases and J dropped 0 bases, with 14 bases sitting between them. Germline values: CDR1 MNHEY, CDR2 SMNVEV (reference sequence). This CDR3 comprises 15 residues. Here the CDR3 DNA reads TGTGCCAGCAGCCCCGCGGGGGACATGAACACTGAAGCTTTCTTT. It codes for CASSPAGDMNTEAFF.

This chain's CDR3 is CATIPQGTLEAFF. The CDR3 region has the DNA TGTGCCACCATCCCACAGGGGACCCTTGAAGCTTTCTTT. The chain couples TRBV27 to TRBJ1-1, with 7 bases fitting TRBD1. Trimming removed 10 bases from V and 7 bases from J; junction bases left unmatched: 12. The CDR3 is made up of 13 amino acids. Germline CDR1 is MNHEY and CDR2 is SMNVEV (reference sequence).

V usage is TRBV6-5 and J usage is TRBJ2-3; the D gene is possibly TRBD2 (7 bases). V lost 2 bases to trimming and J lost 6 bases, with 12 bases between them. The CDR3 totals 14 residues. Germline V gene lookup returns CDR1 MNHEY and CDR2 SVGAGI. CDR3 DNA sequence: TGTGCCAGCAGTTACCTAAGGGGGGGGGATACGCAGTATTTT. The encoded protein is CASSYLRGGDTQYF.

CDR3 nucleotide sequence: TGTGCTAGTGCCCCGGGCAGGGCCACTGAAGCTTTCTTT. Residues: CASAPGRATEAFF. The rearrangement joins TRBV12-5 to TRBJ1-1; D is perhaps TRBD1 (5 bases). CDR1 and CDR2 (germline): LGHNT, FRNRAP. There are 13 residues in the CDR3. V lost 7 bases to trimming and J lost 4 bases, with 13 bases between them. The whole variable domain, remainder taken from reference TRBV12-5 and TRBJ1-1, is DARVTQTPRHKVTEMGQEVTMRCQPILGHNTVFWYRQTMMQGLELLAYFRNRAPLDDSGMPKDRFSAEMPDATLATLKIQPSEPRDSAVYFCASAPGRATEAFFGQGTRLTVV.

This clone was observed once. J is TRBJ1-5 and V is TRBV19; a weak D match, TRBD1 (5 bases). Looked up from germline, CDR1 is LNHDA and CDR2 is SQIVND (reference sequence). V was clipped by 3 bases and J by 6 bases, with 12 bases between them. The CDR3 totals 14 residues. The CDR3 protein is CASSIRDHGQPQHF. The CDR3 region has the DNA TGTGCCAGTAGTATCCGGGACCATGGTCAGCCCCAGCATTTT.

The V call is TRBV13, the J call TRBJ2-7; 7 positions match TRBD1. Germline V gives CDR1 PRHDT, CDR2 FYEKMQ (reference sequence). This CDR3 is 14 amino acids long. V shed 5 bases, J shed 0 bases, and the junction held 4 bases outside the gene matches. For the CDR3, the DNA is TGTGCCAGCAGCGGGAGACAGGGCTCCTACGAGCAGTACTTC. This codes for CASSGRQGSYEQYF.

This clone was recorded only once. The chain couples TRBV4-1 to TRBJ1-1; D possibly corresponds to TRBD1 (6 bases). CDR3 length equals 15 residues. Germline-derived CDR1 and CDR2 are MGHRA and YSYEKL. V lost 4 bases and J lost 5, with 17 bases in between. The CDR3 sequence: CASSPRPGVYTEAFF. The CDR3 nucleotides read TGCGCCAGCAGCCCTAGACCAGGGGTATATACTGAAGCTTTCTTT.

V usage is TRBV10-3 and J usage is TRBJ2-7; tentative D call: TRBD1 (5 bases). The germline V and J ends were trimmed by 6 bases and 3 bases, with 18 bases remaining between them. This CDR3 is 15 amino acids long. Germline V lookup: CDR1 ENHRY, CDR2 SYGVKD. CDR3 coding DNA: TGTGCCATCAGAGGGGCTGCTTCACCGATCTACGAGCAGTACTTC. Protein product: CAIRGAASPIYEQYF.

This clone was picked up a small number of times. This chain links TRBV4-2 with TRBJ2-3, with D possibly TRBD2 on 5 matching bases. The V end lost 5 bases, the J end lost 6 bases, and 9 bases lay between the germline ends. CDR3 length equals 12 residues. Germline values: CDR1 LGHNA, CDR2 YNFKEQ. In DNA form, the CDR3 reads TGTGCCAGCAGCGGAGGAAGGGATACGCAGTATTTT. Its translation: CASSGGRDTQYF.

A few counts support this clone. The gene calls are TRBV4-1 and TRBJ1-5; D is uncertain. CDR3 size: 15 residues. Germline V gene lookup returns CDR1 MGHRA and CDR2 YSYEKL. Deletions cut 1 base from V and 5 bases from J, with 12 bases between. The CDR3 bases are TGCGCCAGCAGCCAAGTACCGGTCGTCCATCAGCCCCAGCATTTT. Translated, it gives CASSQVPVVHQPQHF.

The rearrangement uses TRBV29-1 and TRBJ1-2; 8 bases are a match to TRBD1. Germline CDR1 SQVTM, CDR2 ANQGSEA. The V segment lost 4 bases and the J segment 2 bases; nucleotides outside the gene matches: 12. There are 16 residues in the CDR3. The CDR3: CSVATGAGTQNYGYTF. The CDR3 coding sequence is TGCAGCGTTGCGACAGGGGCAGGGACCCAAAACTATGGCTACACCTTC. Drawing the rest from reference TRBV29-1 and TRBJ1-2, the complete variable domain is SAVISQKPSRDICQRGTSLTIQCQVDSQVTMMFWYRQQPGQSLTLIATANQGSEATYESGFVIDKFPISRPNLTFSTLTVSNMSPEDSSIYLCSVATGAGTQNYGYTFGSGTRLTVV.

The J gene is TRBJ2-1, the V gene TRBV7-9, with D perhaps given as TRBD1 or TRBD2 (5 bases each). The CDR3 has 14 residues. V was clipped by 5 bases and J by 5 bases, with 13 bases between them. Germline CDR1 is SEHNR and CDR2 is FQNEAQ (reference sequence). This CDR3 is CASSNNRDDNEQFF. The CDR3 DNA reads TGTGCCAGCAGCAACAACCGGGACGACAATGAGCAGTTCTTC.

This clone has just a few counts. The rearrangement uses TRBV13 and TRBJ2-7; D gene ambiguous. Germline assignment: CDR1 PRHDT and CDR2 FYEKMQ (reference sequence). This CDR3 has 13 amino acids. V was cut by 5 bases and J by 5 bases, with 13 bases left in between. The CDR3 here is CASSEGSLDEQYF. In nucleotides, the CDR3 is TGTGCCAGCAGCGAAGGATCTCTGGACGAGCAGTACTTC.

This clone came up a few times. The chain joins TRBV7-9 to TRBJ1-1; tentatively, D is TRBD1 (5 bases). V lost 4 bases, J lost 7 bases, and 10 bases lay in between. The CDR3 has 12 amino acids. Germline V lookup: CDR1 SEHNR, CDR2 FQNEAQ (reference sequence). Written as DNA, the CDR3 is TGTGCCAGCAGCTGGGTGGGGGTTGAAGCTTTCTTT. As protein: CASSWVGVEAFF.

As to this clone: The sample carries other DNA sequences with the same CDR3. CDR3 region: CASSPGTYEQYF. CDR3 coding DNA: TGTGCCAGCAGCCCCGGTACCTACGAGCAGTACTTC. The rearrangement links TRBV7-9 to TRBJ2-7; D unresolved. Looked up from germline, CDR1 is SEHNR and CDR2 is FQNEAQ (reference sequence). V was trimmed by 5 bases and J by 2 bases, leaving 7 bases between them. The CDR3 covers 12 residues.

The chain is built from TRBV5-6 and TRBJ2-2; 11 bases agree with TRBD1. This CDR3 comprises 17 residues. V shed 6 bases and J 8 bases; nucleotides not matched to a gene: 15. Germline loops: CDR1 SGHDT, CDR2 YYEEEE. The CDR3 DNA reads as TGTGCCAGCATCTCCCAGAGCAGGACAGGGGGCCGTGGGGAGCTGTTTTTT. It translates to CASISQSRTGGRGELFF.

J is TRBJ2-3 and V is TRBV7-9; no reliable D call. Trimming left V 3 bases short and J 6 bases short, with 7 bases between. Germline CDR1 reads SEHNR; CDR2 reads FQNEAQ (reference sequence). The CDR3 has 12 amino acids. The CDR3 region is CASSLRSDTQYF. The DNA of the CDR3 is TGTGCCAGCAGCTTGCGGTCTGATACGCAGTATTTT.

The chain is built from TRBV30 and TRBJ1-1; D may be TRBD1 (5 bases). Germline CDR1 and CDR2: GTSNPN and SVGIG (reference sequence). The CDR3 is 13 amino acids. Trimming removed 4 bases at V and 2 bases at J, with 11 bases between. CDR3 bases: TGTGCCTGGACGCGGGGGATCAACACTGAAGCTTTCTTT. Its translation: CAWTRGINTEAFF. The full variable domain, completed using reference TRBV30 and TRBJ1-1, is SQTIHQWPATLVQPVGSPLSLECTVEGTSNPNLYWYRQAAGRGLQLLFYSVGIGQISSEVPQNLSASRPQDRQFILSSKKLLLSDSGFYLCAWTRGINTEAFFGQGTRLTVV.

The J gene is TRBJ2-3, the V gene TRBV4-3; 8 bases align to TRBD2. After removal of 1 base from V and 5 bases from J, the junction contained 8 bases not matched to a gene. Germline V lookup: CDR1 LGHNA, CDR2 YSLEER. This CDR3 is built from 16 residues. As DNA, the CDR3 is TGCGCCAGCAGCCAAGTCGTCGGGGGGGAGGAAGATACGCAGTATTTT. Its protein product is CASSQVVGGEEDTQYF.

This chain links TRBV27 with TRBJ1-5; D is ambiguous. The CDR3 is 15 amino acids. Germline CDR1 MNHEY, CDR2 SMNVEV (reference sequence). Trimming pared 2 bases from V and 0 bases from J, leaving 8 bases between. The CDR3 DNA is TGTGCCAGCAGTTTAAGAGGGAATAGCAATCAGCCCCAGCATTTT. This sequence encodes CASSLRGNSNQPQHF.

The rearrangement uses TRBV9 and TRBJ2-1; the D call may be TRBD1 or TRBD2 (7 bases each). CDR3 size: 15 residues. Germline V gives CDR1 SGDLS, CDR2 YYNGEE. Trimming removed 4 bases from V and 8 bases from J, with 19 bases in between. CDR3 residues: CASSPVRGGFDEQFF. CDR3 nucleotides: TGTGCCAGCAGCCCCGTCAGGGGGGGTTTCGATGAGCAGTTCTTC.

CDR3 protein: CASSLWDSSYEQYF. DNA of the CDR3: TGTGCCAGCAGCTTATGGGACAGTTCCTACGAGCAGTACTTC. V usage is TRBV7-2 and J usage is TRBJ2-7; 7 positions match TRBD1. The CDR3 contains 14 residues. The germline V gene encodes CDR1 SGHTA and CDR2 FQGNSA. The V gene end was trimmed by 2 bases and the J gene end by 1 base; junction bases not matched to a gene: 2.

This clone was picked up a small number of times. The chain links TRBV2 to TRBJ2-3; D is perhaps TRBD2 (5 bases). The V end lost 7 bases, the J end lost 0 bases, and 14 bases lay between the germline ends. The CDR3 consists of 15 residues. Germline values: CDR1 SNHLY, CDR2 FYNNEI. CDR3 amino acids: CASTWGPGSTDTQYF. CDR3 coding DNA: TGTGCCAGCACCTGGGGTCCGGGAAGCACAGATACGCAGTATTTT. Supplemented by reference TRBV2 and TRBJ2-3, the full variable domain reads EPEVTQTPSHQVTQMGQEVILRCVPISNHLYFYWYRQILGQKVEFLVSFYNNEISEKSEIFDDQFSVERPDGSNFTLKIRSTKLEDSAMYFCASTWGPGSTDTQYFGPGTRLTVL.